The 28 T cell receptor beta chains below all came from one sample that was sequenced in a study of shared clonotypes between healthy human individuals. Assay used: immunoSEQ multiplex PCR; TCRdb lists only in-frame clones, some missing. The sample includes more than 2 million clones, approximately 95% seen only once; the top ten take approximately 0.13%. Sample: naive CD4+ T cells sorted from blood. The subset: CD45RA+ positively selected. The receptors were gathered from a man between 18 and 29 years old in good health.

This clone was counted a few times. The gene calls are TRBV10-3 and TRBJ2-7; 11 positions agree with TRBD1. The CDR3 sequence is 14 residues long. The V segment lost 6 bases and the J segment 4 bases; nucleotides outside the gene matches: 5. The germline gives CDR1 ENHRY, CDR2 SYGVKD. The CDR3 nucleotides read TGTGCCATCAGGGGTGGGACAGGGGGTTACGAGCAGTACTTC. Translated, it gives CAIRGGTGGYEQYF.

This clone was seen only once. V gene TRBV6-1 combines with J gene TRBJ2-7, with 8 bases matching TRBD1. V lost 7 bases, J lost 2 bases, and 10 bases stayed unmatched. Germline CDR1 and CDR2: MNHNS and SASEGT. This CDR3 is 15 amino acids long. Written as DNA, the CDR3 is TGTGCCAGCATGACTTTCCCGGACAGGGCCTACGAGCAGTACTTC. The encoded protein is CASMTFPDRAYEQYF.

V usage is TRBV5-1 and J usage is TRBJ2-5; the D is unclear. This CDR3 has 15 residues. Germline V gene sequence: CDR1 SGHRS, CDR2 YFSETQ. Trimming pared 0 bases from V and 5 bases from J, leaving 14 bases between. The CDR3 loop is CASSLVGDLGETQYF. The CDR3 nucleotides are TGCGCCAGCAGCTTGGTAGGCGACTTAGGGGAGACCCAGTACTTC. The complete variable domain, with remaining parts taken from reference TRBV5-1 and TRBJ2-5, reads KAGVTQTPRYLIKTRGQQVTLSCSPISGHRSVSWYQQTPGQGLQFLFEYFSETQRNKGNFPGRFSGRQFSNSRSEMNVSTLELGDSALYLCASSLVGDLGETQYFGPGTRLLVL.

The chain couples TRBV5-1 to TRBJ2-6; no clear D. The CDR3 consists of 15 residues. Per the germline V gene, CDR1 is SGHRS and CDR2 is YFSETQ. V was shortened by 4 bases and J by 0 bases, with 8 bases between the two germline ends. The CDR3 is CASSVLGSGANVLTF. The CDR3 DNA is TGCGCCAGCAGCGTCTTAGGCTCTGGGGCCAACGTCCTGACTTTC.

The rearrangement links TRBV30 to TRBJ1-3, with unresolved D. V dropped 1 base and J dropped 9 bases, with 13 bases sitting between them. The CDR3 contains 13 residues. Germline-derived CDR1 and CDR2 are GTSNPN and SVGIG (reference sequence). DNA of the CDR3: TGTGCCTGGAGTGGACGAGGCAGGAGCACCATATATTTT. Translation gives CAWSGRGRSTIYF.

The CDR3 DNA is TGTGCCAGCAACACAGGGGGGAAGGGGAACACTGAAGCTTTCTTT. Its translation is CASNTGGKGNTEAFF. V usage is TRBV6-5 and J usage is TRBJ1-1; 8 nucleotides match TRBD1. V dropped 7 bases and J dropped 1; count of bases not matched to a gene: 8. The CDR3 runs 15 residues. In germline, CDR1 is MNHEY, CDR2 SVGAGI.

This chain uses TRBV2 with TRBJ1-3; 12 nucleotides align to TRBD1. V lost 6 bases, J lost 0 bases, and 6 bases stayed unmatched. The CDR3 loop spans 17 amino acids. Germline CDR1 SNHLY, CDR2 FYNNEI. This CDR3 is CASSPGTGGLSGNTIYF. The CDR3 region has the DNA TGTGCCAGCAGCCCCGGGACAGGGGGCCTCTCTGGAAACACCATATATTTT.

This clone was counted once. This chain joins TRBV6-5 and TRBJ1-5; no clear D gene. From germline, CDR1 is MNHEY and CDR2 SVGAGI. The CDR3 runs to 15 residues. V was trimmed by 2 bases and J by 2 bases, leaving 10 bases between them. The CDR3 reads CASSYRLEGNQPQHF. The CDR3 DNA is TGTGCCAGCAGTTACAGGCTAGAAGGCAATCAGCCCCAGCATTTT.

The V gene is TRBV4-1, the J gene TRBJ2-7, with TRBD1 matching 7 bases. The CDR3 runs 14 residues. Unmatched junction bases numbered 9, after V lost 5 bases and J lost 5 bases. Germline values: CDR1 MGHRA, CDR2 YSYEKL. In DNA, the CDR3 is TGCGCCAGCAGCAATCCGGGACAGAACCACGAGCAGTACTTC. This gives the protein CASSNPGQNHEQYF.

V gene TRBV30 combines with J gene TRBJ1-2; no definite D call. The V end was cut by 0 bases, the J end by 5 bases, with 13 bases between. This CDR3 is built from 14 residues. In germline, CDR1 is GTSNPN, CDR2 SVGIG (reference sequence). This chain's CDR3 is CAWSVHSRGYGYTF. CDR3 DNA: TGTGCCTGGAGTGTACACAGCCGGGGATATGGCTACACCTTC. The full variable domain, its missing parts supplied by reference TRBV30 and TRBJ1-2, is SQTIHQWPATLVQPVGSPLSLECTVEGTSNPNLYWYRQAAGRGLQLLFYSVGIGQISSEVPQNLSASRPQDRQFILSSKKLLLSDSGFYLCAWSVHSRGYGYTFGSGTRLTVV.

The chain recombines TRBV5-1 with TRBJ2-1; D gene unclear. V dropped 4 bases and J dropped 4 bases, with 12 bases sitting between them. The CDR3 has 14 residues. Germline CDR1 is SGHRS and CDR2 is YFSETQ. Here the CDR3 DNA reads TGCGCCAGCAGCGAGACAATAGTTTACAATGAGCAGTTCTTC. Translation: CASSETIVYNEQFF.

The chain uses TRBV4-1 and TRBJ1-5; no clear D gene. V gave up 0 bases and J gave up 5 bases, with 5 bases separating them. CDR3 length: 13 amino acids. Germline V lookup: CDR1 MGHRA, CDR2 YSYEKL. CDR3 in amino acids: CASSQEGYQPQHF. The CDR3 DNA reads as TGCGCCAGCAGCCAAGAGGGCTATCAGCCCCAGCATTTT.

The rearrangement uses TRBV7-9 and TRBJ1-2; D remains ambiguous. This CDR3 spans 13 amino acids. From germline, CDR1 is SEHNR and CDR2 FQNEAQ (reference sequence). Trimming shortened V by 10 bases and J by 5 bases, and 17 bases separated the two germline ends. CDR3 nucleotide sequence: TGTGCCATCCTTTCGGGGTTAGGGTATGGCTACACCTTC. Its protein product is CAILSGLGYGYTF.

The chain has TRBV2 and TRBJ2-2; TRBD2 is a possible D gene (5 bases). The CDR3 sequence is 15 residues long. Trimming cost V 3 bases and J 0 bases, with 8 bases left between them. Germline CDR1 reads SNHLY; CDR2 reads FYNNEI. In nucleotides, the CDR3 is TGTGCCAGCAGTGAGTACGGGGCGAACACCGGGGAGCTGTTTTTT. It encodes CASSEYGANTGELFF.

The rearrangement joins TRBV14 to TRBJ2-3, with D possibly called TRBD1 or TRBD2 (6 bases each). V was clipped by 4 bases and J by 5 bases, with 10 bases between them. Germline V gene data show CDR1 as SGHDN and CDR2 as FVKESK. This CDR3 comprises 13 residues. CDR3 residues: CASSRRDIDTQYF. The CDR3 DNA reads TGTGCCAGCAGCCGGAGGGACATAGATACGCAGTATTTT.

The chain joins TRBV28 to TRBJ2-5; the match to TRBD1 covers 7 bases. This CDR3 contains 16 residues. Germline loops: CDR1 MDHEN, CDR2 SYDVKM. The V and J ends lost 4 bases and 1 base, in that order; junction bases with no gene match: 9. The CDR3 loop is CASSSPGQQIQETQYF. As DNA, the CDR3 is TGTGCCAGCAGTTCACCGGGACAGCAAATCCAAGAGACCCAGTACTTC.

The chain couples TRBV9 to TRBJ2-2; D may match TRBD1 or TRBD2 (6 bases each). V dropped 9 bases and J dropped 3 bases, with 18 bases sitting between them. CDR1 is SGDLS, CDR2 YYNGEE, per germline. The CDR3 runs to 15 residues. Here the CDR3 reads CATLVGGWYTGELFF. The CDR3 DNA sequence: TGTGCCACACTAGTGGGGGGCTGGTACACCGGGGAGCTGTTTTTT. Variable domain in full (rest from reference TRBV9 and TRBJ2-2): DSGVTQTPKHLITATGQRVTLRCSPRSGDLSVYWYQQSLDQGLQFLIQYYNGEERAKGNILERFSAQQFPDLHSELNLSSLELGDSALYFCATLVGGWYTGELFFGEGSRLTVL.

V and J are TRBV11-3 and TRBJ2-7; tentative D call: TRBD2 (6 bases). Trimming removed 2 bases from V and 2 bases from J, with 25 bases in between. Germline V lookup: CDR1 SGHNT, CDR2 YENEEA. The CDR3 contains 19 residues. CDR3 coding DNA: TGTGCCAGCAGCTTATTCCCCGATATGAGGGCTAGCGATCCCTACGAGCAGTACTTC. This sequence encodes CASSLFPDMRASDPYEQYF. Full variable domain (rest looked up from reference TRBV11-3 and TRBJ2-7): EAGVVQSPRYKIIEKKQPVAFWCNPISGHNTLYWYLQNLGQGPELLIRYENEEAVDDSQLPKDRFSAERLKGVDSTLKIQPAELGDSAVYLCASSLFPDMRASDPYEQYFGPGTRLTVT.

The rearrangement links TRBV9 to TRBJ1-4; perhaps TRBD1 as D (5 bases). Germline CDR1 SGDLS, CDR2 YYNGEE. The CDR3 is 15 residues long. V was shortened by 0 bases and J by 7 bases, with 13 bases between the two germline ends. CDR3 bases: TGTGCCAGCAGCGTAGAGGGGACCGTGGCTGAAAAACTGTTTTTT. It translates to CASSVEGTVAEKLFF.

This clone was seen only once. The rearrangement joins TRBV2 to TRBJ2-5; D not certain. Trimming removed 8 bases from V and 2 bases from J, with 12 bases in between. The CDR3 consists of 13 residues. CDR1 and CDR2 from the germline V gene are SNHLY and FYNNEI. The CDR3 bases are TGTGCCAGCGGGTTGGAGCTTCAAGAGACCCAGTACTTC. It encodes CASGLELQETQYF.

The chain's CDR3 is CASSPQGVSYEQYF. CDR3 in DNA: TGTGCCAGCAGTCCACAGGGGGTCTCCTACGAGCAGTACTTC. The chain is built from TRBV5-4 and TRBJ2-7; TRBD1 matches 8 bases. The CDR3 is made up of 14 amino acids. V was pared by 5 bases and J by 0 bases, with 4 bases of the junction left unmatched. Per germline, CDR1 SGHNT and CDR2 YYREEE (reference sequence). The full variable domain, in which reference TRBV5-4 and TRBJ2-7 provide the parts outside the CDR3, is ETGVTQSPTHLIKTRGQQVTLRCSSQSGHNTVSWYQQALGQGPQFIFQYYREEENGRGNFPPRFSGLQFPNYSSELNVNALELDDSALYLCASSPQGVSYEQYFGPGTRLTVT.

V usage is TRBV6-5 and J usage is TRBJ1-1; TRBD1 might be the D (6 bases). Germline CDR1 is MNHEY and CDR2 is SVGAGI. This CDR3 region has 15 residues. The germline V and J ends were trimmed by 7 bases and 1 base, with 16 bases remaining between them. The CDR3 sequence: CASKPGGPKNTEAFF. The CDR3, as DNA: TGTGCCAGCAAACCGGGGGGGCCCAAGAACACTGAAGCTTTCTTT.

This clone has just one count. The rearrangement joins TRBV6-6 to TRBJ2-7; D could derive from TRBD1 or TRBD2 (5 bases each). The V gene lost 6 bases and the J gene lost 2 bases, with 14 bases spanning the gap. The CDR3 is 14 amino acids. Germline CDR1 reads MNHNY; CDR2 reads SVGAGI (reference sequence). CDR3: CASRRGTQTYEQYF. For the CDR3, the DNA is TGTGCCAGCAGACGAGGGACGCAGACCTACGAGCAGTACTTC.

J is TRBJ2-3 and V is TRBV11-3; the D is unclear. V lost 7 bases and J 0 bases, leaving 11 bases between the germline ends. Germline values: CDR1 SGHNT, CDR2 YENEEA. The CDR3 is made up of 14 amino acids. CDR3 sequence (DNA): TGTGCCAGCAAGGGTGGCGAAAGCACAGATACGCAGTATTTT. As protein: CASKGGESTDTQYF.

Remarks on this clone: The identical CDR3 is also encoded by other nucleotide sequences in the sample. CDR3 sequence reads: CATSRDRVDTIYF. In DNA, the CDR3 is TGTGCCACCAGCAGAGACAGGGTTGACACCATATATTTT. This chain connects TRBV15 to TRBJ1-3, with D maybe TRBD1 (5 bases). The CDR3 totals 13 residues. Germline V lookup: CDR1 LNHNV, CDR2 YYDKDF (reference sequence). The V end lost 0 bases, the J end lost 8 bases, and 8 bases lay between the germline ends. The full variable domain, completed using reference TRBV15 and TRBJ1-3, is DAMVIQNPRYQVTQFGKPVTLSCSQTLNHNVMYWYQQKSSQAPKLLFHYYDKDFNNEADTPDNFQSRRPNTSFCFLDIRSPGLGDTAMYLCATSRDRVDTIYFGEGSWLTVV.

This rearrangement joins TRBV6-5 to TRBJ2-7; tentatively, D is TRBD2 (7 bases). CDR1 and CDR2 (germline): MNHEY, SVGAGI. The germline V and J ends were trimmed by 8 bases and 2 bases, with 16 bases remaining between them. The CDR3 runs to 14 residues. The CDR3 DNA is TGTGCCAGCGGTCAAGTAGGGGGGGCCTACGAGCAGTACTTC. Amino acid sequence: CASGQVGGAYEQYF.

The chain has TRBV6-5 and TRBJ1-4; no firm D call. V lost 2 bases, J lost 8 bases, and 15 bases lay in between. Germline assignment: CDR1 MNHEY and CDR2 SVGAGI. The CDR3 is 15 residues long. The chain's CDR3 is CASSYKVRVEEKLFF. The CDR3 DNA reads TGTGCCAGCAGTTACAAAGTTCGTGTGGAGGAAAAACTGTTTTTT.

A remark on this clone: The same CDR3 arises from other DNA sequences in this sample as well. The V gene is TRBV6-5, the J gene TRBJ1-1; 7 bases align to TRBD1. V lost 6 bases and J lost 1; bases outside the gene matches: 5. The CDR3 contains 14 residues. The germline V gene encodes CDR1 MNHEY and CDR2 SVGAGI. For the CDR3, the DNA is TGTGCCAGCAGACGACAGGGCTCGAACACTGAAGCTTTCTTT. This translates into CASRRQGSNTEAFF.